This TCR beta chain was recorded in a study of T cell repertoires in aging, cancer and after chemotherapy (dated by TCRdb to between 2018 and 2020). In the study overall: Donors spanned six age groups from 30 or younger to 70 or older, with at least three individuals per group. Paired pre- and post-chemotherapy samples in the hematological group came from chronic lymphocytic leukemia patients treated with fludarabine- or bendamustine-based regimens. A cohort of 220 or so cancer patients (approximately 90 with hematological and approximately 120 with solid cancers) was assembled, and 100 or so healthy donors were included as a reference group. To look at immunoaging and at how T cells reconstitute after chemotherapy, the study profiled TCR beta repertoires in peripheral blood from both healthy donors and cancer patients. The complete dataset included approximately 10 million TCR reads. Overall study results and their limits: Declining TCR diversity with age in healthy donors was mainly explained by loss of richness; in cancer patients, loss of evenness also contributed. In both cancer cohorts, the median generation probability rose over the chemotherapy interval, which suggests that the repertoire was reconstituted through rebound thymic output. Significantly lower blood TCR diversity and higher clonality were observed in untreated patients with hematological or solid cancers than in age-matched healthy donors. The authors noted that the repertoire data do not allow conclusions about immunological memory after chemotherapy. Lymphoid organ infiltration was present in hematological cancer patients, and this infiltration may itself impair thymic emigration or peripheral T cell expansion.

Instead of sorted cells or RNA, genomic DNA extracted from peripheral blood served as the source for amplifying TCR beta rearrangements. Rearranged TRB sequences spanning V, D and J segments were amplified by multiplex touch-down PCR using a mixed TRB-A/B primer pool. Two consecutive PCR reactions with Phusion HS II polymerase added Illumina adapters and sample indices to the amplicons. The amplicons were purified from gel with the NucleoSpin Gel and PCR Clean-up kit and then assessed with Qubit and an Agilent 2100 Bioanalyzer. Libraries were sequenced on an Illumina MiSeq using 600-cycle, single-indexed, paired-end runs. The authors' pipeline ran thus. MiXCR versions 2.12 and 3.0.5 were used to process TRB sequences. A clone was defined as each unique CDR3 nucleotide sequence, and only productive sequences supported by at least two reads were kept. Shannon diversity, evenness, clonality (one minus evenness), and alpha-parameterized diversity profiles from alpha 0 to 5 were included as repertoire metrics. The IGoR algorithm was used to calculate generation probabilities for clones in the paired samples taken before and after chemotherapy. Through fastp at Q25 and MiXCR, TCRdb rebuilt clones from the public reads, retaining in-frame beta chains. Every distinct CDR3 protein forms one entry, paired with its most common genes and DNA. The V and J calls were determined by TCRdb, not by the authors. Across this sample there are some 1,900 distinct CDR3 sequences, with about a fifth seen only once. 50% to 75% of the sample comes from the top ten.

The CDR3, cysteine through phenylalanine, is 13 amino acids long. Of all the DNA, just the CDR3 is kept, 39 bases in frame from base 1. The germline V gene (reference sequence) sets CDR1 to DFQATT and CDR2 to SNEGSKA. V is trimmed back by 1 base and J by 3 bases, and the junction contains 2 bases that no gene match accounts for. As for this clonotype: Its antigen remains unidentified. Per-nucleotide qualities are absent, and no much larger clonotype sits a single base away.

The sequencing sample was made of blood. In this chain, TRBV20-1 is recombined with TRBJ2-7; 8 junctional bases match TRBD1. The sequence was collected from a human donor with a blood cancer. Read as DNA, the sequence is TGCAGTGCTAGAGGGGGACAGGACTACGAGCAGTACTTC. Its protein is CSARGGQDYEQYF.